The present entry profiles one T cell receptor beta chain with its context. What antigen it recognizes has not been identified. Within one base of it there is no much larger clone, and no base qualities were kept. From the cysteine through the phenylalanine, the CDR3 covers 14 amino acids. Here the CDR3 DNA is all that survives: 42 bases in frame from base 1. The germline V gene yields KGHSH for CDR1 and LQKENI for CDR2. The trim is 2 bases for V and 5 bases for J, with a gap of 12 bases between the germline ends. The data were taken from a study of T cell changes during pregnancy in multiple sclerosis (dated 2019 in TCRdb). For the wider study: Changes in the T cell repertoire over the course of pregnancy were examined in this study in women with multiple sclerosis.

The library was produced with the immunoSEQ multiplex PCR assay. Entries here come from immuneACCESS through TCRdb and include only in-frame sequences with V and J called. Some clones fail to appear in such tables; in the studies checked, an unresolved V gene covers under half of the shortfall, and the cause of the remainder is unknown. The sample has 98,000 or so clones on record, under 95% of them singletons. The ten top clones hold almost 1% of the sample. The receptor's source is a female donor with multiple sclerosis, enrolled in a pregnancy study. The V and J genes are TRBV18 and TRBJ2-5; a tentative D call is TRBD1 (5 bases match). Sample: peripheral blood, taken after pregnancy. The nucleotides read TGTGCCAGCTCACCAAGACGTAGGGGTGAGACCCAGTACTTC. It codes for CASSPRRRGETQYF.